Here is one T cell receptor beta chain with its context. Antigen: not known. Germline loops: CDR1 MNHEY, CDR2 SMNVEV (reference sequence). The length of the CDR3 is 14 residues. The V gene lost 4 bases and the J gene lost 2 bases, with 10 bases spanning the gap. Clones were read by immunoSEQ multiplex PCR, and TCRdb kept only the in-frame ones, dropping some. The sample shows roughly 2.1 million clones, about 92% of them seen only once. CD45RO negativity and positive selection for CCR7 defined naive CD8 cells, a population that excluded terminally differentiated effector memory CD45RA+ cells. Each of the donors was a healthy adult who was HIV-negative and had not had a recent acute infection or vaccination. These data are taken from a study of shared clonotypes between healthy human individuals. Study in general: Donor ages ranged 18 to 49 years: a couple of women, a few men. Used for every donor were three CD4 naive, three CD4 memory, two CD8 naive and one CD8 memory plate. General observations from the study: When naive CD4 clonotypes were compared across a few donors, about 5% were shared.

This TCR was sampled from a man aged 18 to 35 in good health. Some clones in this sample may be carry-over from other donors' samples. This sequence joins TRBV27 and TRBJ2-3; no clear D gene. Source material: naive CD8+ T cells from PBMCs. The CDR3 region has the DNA TGTGCCAGCAGTTATCAGTCTTACACAGATACGCAGTATTTT. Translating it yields CASSYQSYTDTQYF.